The 9 T cell receptor beta chains given below trace back to one sample, sequenced in a study of OX40 agonist ivuxolimab in advanced cancers. Sequenced by immunoSEQ multiplex PCR; TCRdb stores in-frame clones only, minus some. The table records tens of thousands of clones, 75% to 85% of them present only once. The source was CD4+ or CD8+ T cells sorted from blood, collected in a trial of the OX40 agonist ivuxolimab. These receptors originate from an adult with an advanced solid tumor such as melanoma, head and neck, liver or kidney cancer.

The chain employs TRBV11-2 and TRBJ1-3, with D unclear. The CDR3 sequence is 15 residues long. V shed 3 bases and J shed 1 base, with 10 bases lying between them. Germline CDR1 SGHAT, CDR2 FQNNGV. CDR3 protein: CASSFYSRSGNTIYF. The CDR3 DNA follows: TGTGCCAGCAGCTTCTACTCCCGGTCTGGAAACACCATATATTTT.

In its sample, this clone is medium-sized. This chain links TRBV7-6 with TRBJ2-7; perhaps TRBD1 as D (5 bases). The CDR3 sequence is 13 residues long. Trimming pared 11 bases from V and 3 bases from J, leaving 17 bases between. Germline V CDR1 and CDR2: SGHVS, FNYEAQ. The CDR3 DNA reads as TGTGCCGTTGCCGATGCAGGGAACTACGAGCAGTACTTC. It specifies CAVADAGNYEQYF.

The V call is TRBV18, the J call TRBJ1-5; the match to TRBD1 covers 8 bases. Germline CDR1 and CDR2: KGHSH and LQKENI. The V and J ends lost 2 bases and 4 bases, in that order; junction bases with no gene match: 4. CDR3 length equals 15 residues. CDR3 residues: CASSPSRDRNQPQHF. CDR3 bases: TGTGCCAGCTCACCATCTCGGGACAGGAATCAGCCCCAGCATTTT.

As for this clone: An end of the junction does not agree with germline; a read error may underlie this. The rearrangement joins TRBV5-1 to TRBJ2-1; 13 bases are shared with TRBD2. In germline, CDR1 is SGHRS, CDR2 YFSETQ. The CDR3 contains 13 residues. The CDR3 sequence: CASHPGLAGVPIF. The CDR3 DNA reads as TGCGCCAGCCACCCTGGACTAGCGGGGGTTCCGATCTTC.

The chain links TRBV12-2 to TRBJ1-2. TRBV12-2 is tagged as a pseudogene. CDR3 size: 15 residues. CDR3 sequence: CASRHRPGFPYGYTF. The CDR3, as DNA: TGTGCAAGTCGCCATCGCCCCGGATTTCCCTATGGCTACACCTTC.

The V and J genes are TRBV28 and TRBJ1-2; no definite D call. The CDR3 runs to 11 residues. V dropped 6 bases and J dropped 5 bases, with 7 bases sitting between them. Germline-derived CDR1 and CDR2 are MDHEN and SYDVKM. The CDR3 DNA sequence: TGTGCCAGCAGATCTCCGTATGGCTACACCTTC. Translated: CASRSPYGYTF.

This rearrangement joins TRBV11-3 to TRBJ1-1; no definite D call. The V end was cut by 5 bases, the J end by 4 bases, with 11 bases between. The CDR3 is made up of 13 amino acids. Germline V gives CDR1 SGHNT, CDR2 YENEEA. The CDR3 DNA reads TGTGCCAGCAGCAAAGGGAGCGCCACTGAAGCTTTCTTT. It codes for CASSKGSATEAFF. Variable domain in full (rest from reference TRBV11-3 and TRBJ1-1): EAGVVQSPRYKIIEKKQPVAFWCNPISGHNTLYWYLQNLGQGPELLIRYENEEAVDDSQLPKDRFSAERLKGVDSTLKIQPAELGDSAVYLCASSKGSATEAFFGQGTRLTVV.

This rearrangement joins TRBV28 to TRBJ1-1, with 7 bases that match TRBD1. The CDR3 extends over 16 amino acids. Germline CDR1 and CDR2: MDHEN and SYDVKM. The V gene end was trimmed by 4 bases and the J gene end by 1 base; junction bases not matched to a gene: 9. CDR3 in amino acids: CASSSPTGVQNTEAFF. DNA for the CDR3: TGTGCCAGCAGTTCCCCAACAGGGGTTCAGAACACTGAAGCTTTCTTT.

CDR3 coding DNA: TGTGCCTGGAGTCGACGGGGGGTAAATCAGCCCCAGCATTTT. Its protein product is CAWSRRGVNQPQHF. This rearrangement joins TRBV30 to TRBJ1-5, with D perhaps TRBD1 (5 bases). V was trimmed by 2 bases and J by 4 bases, leaving 12 bases between them. The germline gives CDR1 GTSNPN, CDR2 SVGIG (reference sequence). CDR3 length: 14 amino acids.